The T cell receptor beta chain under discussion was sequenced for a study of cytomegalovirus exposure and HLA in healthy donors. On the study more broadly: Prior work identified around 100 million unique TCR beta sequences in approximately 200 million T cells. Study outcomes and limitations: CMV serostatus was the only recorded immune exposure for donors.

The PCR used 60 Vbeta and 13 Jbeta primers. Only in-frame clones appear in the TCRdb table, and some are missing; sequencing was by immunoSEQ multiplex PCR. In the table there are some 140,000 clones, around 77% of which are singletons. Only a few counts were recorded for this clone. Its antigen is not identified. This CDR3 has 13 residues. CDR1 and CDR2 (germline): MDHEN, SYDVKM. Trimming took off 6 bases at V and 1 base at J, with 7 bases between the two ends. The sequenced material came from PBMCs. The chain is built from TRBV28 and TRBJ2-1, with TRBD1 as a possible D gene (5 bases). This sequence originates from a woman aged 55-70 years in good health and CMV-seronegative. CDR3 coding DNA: TGTGCCAGCAGGGCAGGGTCCTACAATGAGCAGTTCTTC. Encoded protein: CASRAGSYNEQFF.